This entry is about one T cell receptor beta chain. Antigen: not known. The entry originates in a study of stem cell transplantation in POMP-related autoinflammatory disease. Study in general: The study hypothesized thymoproteasome defects skew the TRB repertoire via impaired CD8+ selection. Before transplant: CD4+ naive skewing, low CD8+ proportions, reduced cytokine secretion. Neutrophil and platelet engraftment from the graft donor was 100% through one year after transplant. Study-level results: Across all analyzed T-cell subsets, patients with PRAID tended toward reduced diversity and increased clonality.

Germline V lookup: CDR1 SGHRS, CDR2 YFSETQ. The J segment lost 6 bases and the V segment lost 4 bases, leaving 4 bases of the junction unmatched. CDR3 length equals 14 residues. Measured with immunoSEQ multiplex PCR; TCRdb has only the in-frame clones, and not every one. The repertoire holds about 68,000 clones, with just over 90% as singletons. The genes are TRBV5-1 and TRBJ2-7; TRBD2 aligns across 13 bases. The clonotype comes from a human patient with POMP-related autoinflammation and immune dysregulation (PRAID). Some T cells may be transferred from the graft donor. Specimen: CD4+ T cells from PBMCs, collected after stem cell transplantation. The CDR3 nucleotides are TGCGCCAGCAGCCGCGGACTAGCGGGAGTCGAGCAGTACTTC. The encoded protein is CASSRGLAGVEQYF.